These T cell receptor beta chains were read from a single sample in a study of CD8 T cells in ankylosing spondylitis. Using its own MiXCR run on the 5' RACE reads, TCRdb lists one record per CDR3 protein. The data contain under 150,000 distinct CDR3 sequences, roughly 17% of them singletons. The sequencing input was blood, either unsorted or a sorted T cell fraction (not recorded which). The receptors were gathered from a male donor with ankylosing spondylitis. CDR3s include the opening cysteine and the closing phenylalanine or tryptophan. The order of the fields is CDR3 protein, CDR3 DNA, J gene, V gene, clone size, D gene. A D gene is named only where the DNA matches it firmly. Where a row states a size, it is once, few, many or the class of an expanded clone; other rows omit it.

cdr3_aa: CASSLRTGDTGELFF
cdr3_nt: TGTGCCAGCAGTTTACGGACAGGGGACACCGGGGAGCTGTTTTTT
j_call: TRBJ2-2
v_call: TRBV12-3/TRBV12-4
clone_size: -
d_call: TRBD1

cdr3_aa: CASSYGGGTGELFF
cdr3_nt: TGTGCCAGCAGTTACGGGGGTGGCACCGGGGAGCTGTTTTTT
j_call: TRBJ2-2
v_call: TRBV6-5
clone_size: -
d_call: -

cdr3_aa: CASSSKAPGQKNTEAFF
cdr3_nt: TGCGCCAGCAGCTCGAAAGCTCCGGGACAGAAGAACACTGAAGCTTTCTTT
j_call: TRBJ1-1
v_call: TRBV5-1
clone_size: few
d_call: TRBD1

cdr3_aa: CASSQETGTGFNYGYTF
cdr3_nt: TGTGCCAGCAGCCAAGAAACCGGGACAGGGTTTAACTATGGCTACACCTTC
j_call: TRBJ1-2
v_call: TRBV4-2
clone_size: -
d_call: TRBD1

cdr3_aa: CASTRHGGPSSNTGELFF
cdr3_nt: TGTGCCAGCACCCGTCACGGGGGGCCCTCCTCGAACACCGGGGAGCTGTTTTTT
j_call: TRBJ2-2
v_call: TRBV27
clone_size: -
d_call: -

cdr3_aa: CAIIYAVSYEQYF
cdr3_nt: TGTGCCATCATCTATGCGGTCTCCTACGAGCAGTACTTC
j_call: TRBJ2-7
v_call: TRBV10-3
clone_size: many
d_call: -

cdr3_aa: CASGLGTHYGYTF
cdr3_nt: TGTGCTAGTGGTTTGGGCACGCACTATGGCTACACCTTC
j_call: TRBJ1-2
v_call: TRBV12-5
clone_size: -
d_call: -

cdr3_aa: CASSLESGRHTGELFF
cdr3_nt: TGTGCCAGCAGCTTAGAGAGCGGGAGACACACCGGGGAGCTGTTTTTT
j_call: TRBJ2-2
v_call: TRBV7-2
clone_size: few
d_call: TRBD2

cdr3_aa: CASSQEPGHSYEQYF
cdr3_nt: TGCGCCAGCAGCCAAGAGCCAGGGCACTCCTACGAGCAGTACTTC
j_call: TRBJ2-7
v_call: TRBV4-1
clone_size: few
d_call: -

cdr3_aa: CSASPGGHGYTF
cdr3_nt: TGCAGTGCTAGTCCCGGGGGCCATGGCTACACCTTC
j_call: TRBJ1-2
v_call: TRBV20-1
clone_size: -
d_call: -

cdr3_aa: CASSLFRTGGSPLHF
cdr3_nt: TGTGCCAGCAGTTTATTTAGGACAGGGGGCTCACCCCTCCACTTT
j_call: TRBJ1-6
v_call: TRBV27
clone_size: few
d_call: TRBD1

cdr3_aa: CASSEDLNHEQYF
cdr3_nt: TGTGCCAGCAGCGAGGACTTAAACCACGAGCAGTACTTC
j_call: TRBJ2-7
v_call: TRBV5-8
clone_size: many
d_call: -

cdr3_aa: CASSGDRVFHTGELFF
cdr3_nt: TGTGCCAGCAGTGGGGACAGGGTATTTCACACCGGGGAGCTGTTTTTT
j_call: TRBJ2-2
v_call: TRBV25-1
clone_size: few
d_call: TRBD1

cdr3_aa: CASSQTRAWDTQYF
cdr3_nt: TGTGCCAGCAGCCAGACGCGGGCTTGGGATACGCAGTATTTT
j_call: TRBJ2-3
v_call: TRBV14
clone_size: -
d_call: -

cdr3_aa: CASSPLAGESNEQFF
cdr3_nt: TGTGCCAGCAGCCCTTTAGCGGGGGAGAGCAATGAGCAGTTCTTC
j_call: TRBJ2-1
v_call: TRBV7-8
clone_size: many
d_call: TRBD2

cdr3_aa: CASSQRYGTGPVGEQFF
cdr3_nt: TGCGCCAGCAGCCAAAGGTACGGGACAGGGCCTGTGGGTGAGCAGTTCTTC
j_call: TRBJ2-1
v_call: TRBV4-1
clone_size: few
d_call: TRBD1

cdr3_aa: CASRSDRGQYEQYF
cdr3_nt: TGTGCCAGCAGGTCAGACAGGGGCCAATACGAGCAGTACTTC
j_call: TRBJ2-7
v_call: TRBV28
clone_size: -
d_call: TRBD1

cdr3_aa: CASSLGSGIEQFF
cdr3_nt: TGTGCCAGCAGCTTAGGTAGCGGGATTGAGCAGTTCTTC
j_call: TRBJ2-1
v_call: TRBV7-9
clone_size: -
d_call: TRBD2

cdr3_aa: CASSPLGSPGAGTNYGYTF
cdr3_nt: TGTGCCAGCTCACCCCTCGGCTCTCCCGGGGCGGGAACTAACTATGGCTACACCTTC
j_call: TRBJ1-2
v_call: TRBV18
clone_size: few
d_call: -

cdr3_aa: CASSLRPTGEAFF
cdr3_nt: TGTGCCAGCAGCTTAAGGCCGACAGGTGAAGCTTTCTTT
j_call: TRBJ1-1
v_call: TRBV7-6
clone_size: few
d_call: -

cdr3_aa: CATSDSGALKTIQYF
cdr3_nt: TGTGCCACCAGTGATTCCGGGGCTTTAAAAACAATTCAGTACTTC
j_call: TRBJ2-4
v_call: TRBV24-1
clone_size: -
d_call: -

cdr3_aa: CSARVGSFYGYTF
cdr3_nt: TGCAGTGCTAGAGTGGGCAGCTTCTATGGCTACACCTTC
j_call: TRBJ1-2
v_call: TRBV20-1
clone_size: -
d_call: -

cdr3_aa: CASNEGGYTF
cdr3_nt: TGTGCCAGCAATGAGGGTGGCTACACCTTC
j_call: TRBJ1-2
v_call: TRBV6-1
clone_size: -
d_call: -

cdr3_aa: CASSQESGISEQYF
cdr3_nt: TGCGCCAGCAGCCAAGAATCTGGTATAAGCGAGCAGTACTTC
j_call: TRBJ2-7
v_call: TRBV4-1
clone_size: -
d_call: -

cdr3_aa: CASSPKTSGYEQYF
cdr3_nt: TGTGCCAGCAGCCCGAAAACTAGCGGTTACGAGCAGTACTTC
j_call: TRBJ2-7
v_call: TRBV7-9
clone_size: -
d_call: TRBD2

cdr3_aa: CASSIGAREQFF
cdr3_nt: TGTGCCAGTAGTATAGGGGCGCGAGAGCAGTTCTTC
j_call: TRBJ2-1
v_call: TRBV19
clone_size: -
d_call: -

cdr3_aa: CASSLVAGAETIQYF
cdr3_nt: TGTGCCAGCAGCTTAGTAGCGGGGGCTGAGACCATTCAGTACTTC
j_call: TRBJ2-4
v_call: TRBV7-9
clone_size: few
d_call: TRBD2

cdr3_aa: CATSDSEEVGAFF
cdr3_nt: TGTGCCACCAGTGATTCGGAGGAGGTCGGAGCTTTCTTT
j_call: TRBJ1-1
v_call: TRBV24-1
clone_size: -
d_call: -

cdr3_aa: CASRWAPYEQYF
cdr3_nt: TGTGCCAGCAGGTGGGCCCCCTACGAGCAGTACTTC
j_call: TRBJ2-7
v_call: TRBV2
clone_size: many
d_call: -

cdr3_aa: CASSLLREQGEQYF
cdr3_nt: TGTGCCAGCAGTTTATTGCGGGAGCAGGGCGAGCAGTACTTC
j_call: TRBJ2-7
v_call: TRBV28
clone_size: -
d_call: TRBD2

cdr3_aa: CASSPADGIDTQYF
cdr3_nt: TGCGCCAGCAGCCCCGCGGATGGGATAGATACGCAGTATTTT
j_call: TRBJ2-3
v_call: TRBV4-1
clone_size: few
d_call: -

cdr3_aa: CASSYNRDRVDGELFF
cdr3_nt: TGTGCCAGCAGTTATAACCGGGACAGGGTGGACGGGGAGCTGTTTTTT
j_call: TRBJ2-2
v_call: TRBV27
clone_size: -
d_call: TRBD1

cdr3_aa: CASSPFRNPLINQPQHF
cdr3_nt: TGTGCCAGCAGCCCTTTCAGGAACCCGCTTATCAATCAGCCCCAGCATTTT
j_call: TRBJ1-5
v_call: TRBV28
clone_size: -
d_call: -

cdr3_aa: CASALTSANEQFF
cdr3_nt: TGTGCTAGTGCTTTAACTAGCGCGAATGAGCAGTTCTTC
j_call: TRBJ2-1
v_call: TRBV12-5
clone_size: -
d_call: TRBD2

cdr3_aa: CASSLDWLEYYGYTF
cdr3_nt: TGTGCCAGCAGCTTGGATTGGTTGGAATACTATGGCTACACCTTC
j_call: TRBJ1-2
v_call: TRBV5-5
clone_size: -
d_call: -

cdr3_aa: CSVGEASSYEQYF
cdr3_nt: TGCAGTGTCGGCGAAGCGTCCTCCTACGAGCAGTACTTC
j_call: TRBJ2-7
v_call: TRBV20-1
clone_size: few
d_call: -

cdr3_aa: CASSPGTSGAGEQYF
cdr3_nt: TGTGCCAGCAGTCCCGGGACTAGCGGGGCTGGGGAGCAGTACTTC
j_call: TRBJ2-7
v_call: TRBV27
clone_size: few
d_call: TRBD2

cdr3_aa: CASSEGFTGELFF
cdr3_nt: TGTGCCAGCAGCGAGGGGTTCACCGGGGAGCTGTTTTTT
j_call: TRBJ2-2
v_call: TRBV9
clone_size: few
d_call: -

cdr3_aa: CASSLSTGIQPQHF
cdr3_nt: TGTGCCAGCAGCTTGTCGACAGGCATTCAGCCCCAGCATTTT
j_call: TRBJ1-5
v_call: TRBV5-6
clone_size: -
d_call: -

cdr3_aa: CASSKGTESYSGANVLTF
cdr3_nt: TGTGCCAGCAGTAAGGGCACGGAAAGTTACTCTGGGGCCAACGTCCTGACTTTC
j_call: TRBJ2-6
v_call: TRBV25-1
clone_size: -
d_call: -

cdr3_aa: CASSLVLFGLADTNTGELFF
cdr3_nt: TGTGCCAGCAGCTTAGTGCTGTTCGGACTAGCGGATACGAACACCGGGGAGCTGTTTTTT
j_call: TRBJ2-2
v_call: TRBV11-1
clone_size: -
d_call: TRBD2

cdr3_aa: CASGGRHEKLFF
cdr3_nt: TGTGCCAGCGGGGGTCGACATGAAAAACTGTTTTTT
j_call: TRBJ1-4
v_call: TRBV25-1
clone_size: few
d_call: -

cdr3_aa: CASSSRDHTEEETQYF
cdr3_nt: TGTGCCAGCAGTTCACGGGATCATACGGAAGAAGAGACCCAGTACTTC
j_call: TRBJ2-5
v_call: TRBV28
clone_size: -
d_call: -

cdr3_aa: CASSLSAGHGNQPQHF
cdr3_nt: TGTGCCAGCAGTTTATCTGCCGGTCATGGCAATCAGCCCCAGCATTTT
j_call: TRBJ1-5
v_call: TRBV27
clone_size: -
d_call: -

cdr3_aa: CASSWKGNYEQYF
cdr3_nt: TGTGCCAGCAGCTGGAAGGGGAATTACGAGCAGTACTTC
j_call: TRBJ2-7
v_call: TRBV5-6
clone_size: few
d_call: -

cdr3_aa: CASGTGGEEYF
cdr3_nt: TGTGCCAGCGGTACAGGGGGGGAAGAGTACTTC
j_call: TRBJ2-4
v_call: TRBV27
clone_size: few
d_call: -

cdr3_aa: CSARTSGNPETQYF
cdr3_nt: TGCAGTGCTCGGACTAGCGGGAACCCAGAGACCCAGTACTTC
j_call: TRBJ2-5
v_call: TRBV20-1
clone_size: few
d_call: TRBD2

cdr3_aa: CSARYGSGYEQYF
cdr3_nt: TGCAGTGCTAGATACGGGAGTGGGTACGAGCAGTACTTC
j_call: TRBJ2-7
v_call: TRBV20-1
clone_size: few
d_call: -

cdr3_aa: CASTHGSFYNEQFF
cdr3_nt: TGTGCCAGCACACACGGTTCTTTCTACAATGAGCAGTTCTTC
j_call: TRBJ2-1
v_call: TRBV7-9
clone_size: few
d_call: -

cdr3_aa: CASSQEGLAGSEQFF
cdr3_nt: TGCGCCAGCAGCCAGGAAGGACTAGCGGGAAGTGAGCAGTTCTTC
j_call: TRBJ2-1
v_call: TRBV4-1
clone_size: -
d_call: TRBD2

cdr3_aa: CASSPRRSEKLFF
cdr3_nt: TGCGCCAGCAGCCCCCGGCGCTCTGAAAAACTGTTTTTT
j_call: TRBJ1-4
v_call: TRBV4-1
clone_size: few
d_call: -

cdr3_aa: CASSPPLGDSMDGYTF
cdr3_nt: TGTGCCAGCAGCCCCCCCTTAGGAGACAGTATGGATGGCTACACCTTC
j_call: TRBJ1-2
v_call: TRBV4-2
clone_size: -
d_call: -

cdr3_aa: CASSYSPLAGVSQQFF
cdr3_nt: TGTGCCAGCAGTTACTCCCCACTAGCGGGAGTCTCTCAGCAGTTCTTC
j_call: TRBJ2-1
v_call: TRBV6-5
clone_size: -
d_call: TRBD2

cdr3_aa: CASSLLAGGALYNEQFF
cdr3_nt: TGCGCCAGCAGCTTGTTAGCGGGAGGGGCTCTCTACAATGAGCAGTTCTTC
j_call: TRBJ2-1
v_call: TRBV5-1
clone_size: few
d_call: TRBD2

cdr3_aa: CASSQNREAFF
cdr3_nt: TGCGCCAGCAGCCAAAACAGGGAAGCTTTCTTT
j_call: TRBJ1-1
v_call: TRBV4-1
clone_size: few
d_call: -

cdr3_aa: CTVGTSGYNEQFF
cdr3_nt: TGCACCGTAGGGACTAGCGGATACAATGAGCAGTTCTTC
j_call: TRBJ2-1
v_call: TRBV20-1
clone_size: few
d_call: TRBD2

cdr3_aa: CASSLTTSGRETQYF
cdr3_nt: TGTGCCAGCAGTTTAACGACTAGCGGGAGGGAGACCCAGTACTTC
j_call: TRBJ2-5
v_call: TRBV28
clone_size: -
d_call: TRBD2

cdr3_aa: CASSFKGTDTQYF
cdr3_nt: TGTGCCAGCAGCTTCAAAGGCACAGATACGCAGTATTTT
j_call: TRBJ2-3
v_call: TRBV13
clone_size: -
d_call: -

cdr3_aa: CASSLAGGRARYNEQFF
cdr3_nt: TGCGCCAGCAGCTTGGCCGGCGGGAGGGCTAGGTACAATGAGCAGTTCTTC
j_call: TRBJ2-1
v_call: TRBV5-1
clone_size: -
d_call: TRBD2